The 31 T cell receptor beta chains presented below share a single source sample, sequenced in a study of shared clonotypes between healthy human individuals. TCRdb keeps only in-frame clones here, not all; method: immunoSEQ multiplex PCR. Of around 2,000,000 clones in the sample, around 96% are singletons; the top ten hold about 1.1%. Terminally differentiated effector memory CD45RA+ cells were excluded by CCR7 positive selection of CD45RO-negative cells. Sequencing was performed on naive CD8+ T cells sorted from blood. The receptors originated from a man aged 18 to 35 in good health.

The V and J genes are TRBV28 and TRBJ2-5; D is unresolved. Per germline, CDR1 MDHEN and CDR2 SYDVKM. Trimming took 3 bases from V and 0 from J, leaving 8 bases between them. The CDR3 sequence is 14 residues long. The CDR3 reads CASSFRRYQETQYF. CDR3 DNA sequence: TGTGCCAGCAGTTTCCGCCGGTACCAAGAGACCCAGTACTTC.

The chain uses TRBV29-1 and TRBJ2-1, with unresolved D. V shed 7 bases and J shed 7 bases, with 14 bases lying between them. The germline gives CDR1 SQVTM, CDR2 ANQGSEA. This CDR3 has 12 amino acids. Written as DNA, the CDR3 is TGCAGCGCCCCTTGGGATTTGAATGAGCAGTTCTTC. It yields the protein CSAPWDLNEQFF.

This clone was recorded only once. The chain recombines TRBV27 with TRBJ1-5, with 10 bases lining up with TRBD1. CDR3 length: 17 residues. Germline V gives CDR1 MNHEY, CDR2 SMNVEV (reference sequence). Trimming removed 5 bases from V and 5 bases from J; junction bases left unmatched: 12. The CDR3 loop is CASSLTGGVGWDQPQHF. The CDR3, as DNA: TGTGCCAGCAGTCTGACAGGGGGCGTTGGTTGGGATCAGCCCCAGCATTTT.

The rearrangement joins TRBV29-1 to TRBJ2-5; D may be TRBD2 (6 bases). The DNA end is a closer match to TRBJ2-7, so the J assignment may be wrong. Germline V gives CDR1 SQVTM, CDR2 ANQGSEA. This CDR3 has 14 amino acids. CDR3 sequence (DNA): TGCAGCGTTGAATTCGGGGCGGGGTCCTACGAGCAGTACTTC. Protein sequence: CSVEFGAGSYEQYF.

The chain employs TRBV10-3 and TRBJ1-5; no reliable D call. CDR1 ENHRY and CDR2 SYGVKD come from the germline V gene. The germline V and J ends were trimmed by 0 bases and 0 bases, with 15 bases remaining between them. This CDR3 spans 18 amino acids. Here the CDR3 reads CAISESSPGPYSNQPQHF. Written as DNA, the CDR3 is TGTGCCATCAGTGAGTCCTCACCGGGTCCCTATAGCAATCAGCCCCAGCATTTT.

This clone is a singleton in its sample. The gene calls are TRBV10-3 and TRBJ2-1; D is unresolved. The CDR3 spans 11 residues. CDR1 is ENHRY, CDR2 SYGVKD, per germline. Trimming pared 6 bases from V and 8 bases from J, leaving 8 bases between. The CDR3 coding sequence is TGTGCCATCAGGGCGTCGCATGAGCAGTTCTTC. Protein product: CAIRASHEQFF.

This rearrangement joins TRBV10-2 to TRBJ2-1; TRBD2 is a possible D gene (6 bases). Deletions cut 4 bases from V and 4 bases from J, with 14 bases between. Germline V gene sequence: CDR1 WSHSY, CDR2 SAAADI. This CDR3 comprises 15 residues. As DNA, the CDR3 is TGCGCCAGCAGTGTAGTAGCGGAGATTTACAATGAGCAGTTCTTC. Protein sequence: CASSVVAEIYNEQFF.

The chain is built from TRBV6-5 and TRBJ2-7, with D perhaps TRBD1 or TRBD2 (6 bases each). Per the germline V gene, CDR1 is MNHEY and CDR2 is SVGAGI. Trimming removed 2 bases at V and 3 bases at J, with 8 bases between. The CDR3 runs to 13 residues. The CDR3 protein is CASSYGGHYEQYF. The DNA for the CDR3 is TGTGCCAGCAGTTACGGGGGGCACTACGAGCAGTACTTC.

The rearrangement joins TRBV2 to TRBJ2-7; the D gene could be TRBD1 or TRBD2 (6 bases each). Germline V gene lookup returns CDR1 SNHLY and CDR2 FYNNEI. CDR3 length: 16 residues. V dropped 4 bases and J dropped 2 bases, with 18 bases sitting between them. This CDR3 reads CASSVPQGTSTYEQYF. As DNA, the CDR3 is TGTGCCAGCAGTGTTCCCCAGGGGACTTCGACCTACGAGCAGTACTTC.

The chain uses TRBV10-3 and TRBJ1-1, with D perhaps TRBD1 (6 bases). CDR3 size: 15 residues. The V and J ends lost 8 bases and 0 bases respectively, with 16 bases between them. The germline V gene has CDR1 ENHRY and CDR2 SYGVKD. CDR3 sequence (DNA): TGTGCCATCGACCAGGGGACCTACATGAACACTGAAGCTTTCTTT. Its protein is CAIDQGTYMNTEAFF.

The chain combines TRBV6-4 with TRBJ2-7; D uncertain. V was clipped by 2 bases and J by 0 bases, with 14 bases between them. The germline gives CDR1 MRHNA, CDR2 SNTAGT. This CDR3 is 16 amino acids long. The CDR3 region is CASSDVSYHSSYEQYF. For the CDR3, the DNA is TGTGCCAGCAGTGACGTGAGTTACCACAGCTCCTACGAGCAGTACTTC.

The chain links TRBV29-1 to TRBJ2-3; TRBD2 matches at 10 bases. The ends lost 1 base at V and 5 bases at J; junction bases unmatched: 6. CDR1 SQVTM and CDR2 ANQGSEA come from the germline V gene. The CDR3 is 15 residues long. CDR3: CSVEGLAGSIDTQYF. The CDR3 nucleotides read TGCAGCGTTGAAGGACTAGCGGGCAGTATAGATACGCAGTATTTT.

A word on this clone: Distinct nucleotide sequences in the sample also encode this CDR3. The chain combines TRBV27 with TRBJ2-7; D is undetermined. The CDR3 sequence is 13 residues long. The germline CDR1 and CDR2 sequences are MNHEY and SMNVEV (reference sequence). V was pared by 4 bases and J by 0 bases, with 7 bases between. This CDR3 reads CASSYRSSYEQYF. The DNA for the CDR3 is TGTGCCAGCAGTTACCGGAGCTCCTACGAGCAGTACTTC.

As to this clone: Other DNA sequences of this sample code for an identical CDR3. The rearrangement joins TRBV6-1 to TRBJ1-1; D is undetermined. Germline V gene data show CDR1 as MNHNS and CDR2 as SASEGT. The CDR3 has 13 residues. Trimming took off 1 base at V and 4 bases at J, with 7 bases between the two ends. The CDR3 sequence is CASSEVWGTEAFF. Here the CDR3 DNA reads TGTGCCAGCAGTGAAGTGTGGGGCACTGAAGCTTTCTTT.

The CDR3 DNA follows: TGTGCCAGCAGTTGGGACCTAGCCTACGAGCAGTACTTC. This gives the protein CASSWDLAYEQYF. The chain employs TRBV6-5 and TRBJ2-7, with D perhaps assigned TRBD1 or TRBD2 (5 bases each). This CDR3 has 13 amino acids. Germline loops: CDR1 MNHEY, CDR2 SVGAGI. V was shortened by 4 bases and J by 2 bases, with 9 bases between the two germline ends.

This sequence joins TRBV11-3 and TRBJ2-7; D may correspond to TRBD1 or TRBD2 (5 bases each). Per germline, CDR1 SGHNT and CDR2 YENEEA. Between the trimmed V and J ends, which lost 0 bases and 0 bases, there was a span of 15 bases. The CDR3 spans 17 residues. The CDR3 is CASSLDLGTHLSYEQYF. CDR3 nucleotides: TGTGCCAGCAGCTTAGACCTAGGGACCCATCTCTCCTACGAGCAGTACTTC.

The rearrangement joins TRBV4-1 to TRBJ2-2; TRBD2 matches at 8 bases. The ends lost 0 bases at V and 0 bases at J; junction bases unmatched: 3. The CDR3 is 17 amino acids. From germline, CDR1 is MGHRA and CDR2 YSYEKL. CDR3 sequence (DNA): TGCGCCAGCAGCCAAGAGGCGGGGGGCCCGAACACCGGGGAGCTGTTTTTT. Encoded protein: CASSQEAGGPNTGELFF.

V usage is TRBV10-2 and J usage is TRBJ2-5; 8 bases are a match to TRBD1. Unmatched junction bases numbered 8, after V lost 6 bases and J lost 5 bases. CDR3 size: 14 residues. Germline values: CDR1 WSHSY, CDR2 SAAADI. CDR3 amino acids: CASRPRTGWETQYF. CDR3 in DNA: TGCGCCAGCAGACCCCGGACAGGGTGGGAGACCCAGTACTTC.

This chain joins TRBV9 and TRBJ2-7; 14 nucleotides line up with TRBD2. V dropped 4 bases and J dropped 6; count of bases not matched to a gene: 12. Germline values: CDR1 SGDLS, CDR2 YYNGEE. This CDR3 has 17 residues. CDR3 in amino acids: CASSLGLAGVSWFEQYF. The CDR3 DNA is TGTGCCAGCAGCCTGGGACTAGCGGGAGTGTCTTGGTTCGAGCAGTACTTC.

This chain connects TRBV27 to TRBJ2-5; D gene uncertain. Trimming took off 6 bases at V and 5 bases at J, with 16 bases between the two ends. The CDR3 loop spans 14 amino acids. CDR1 and CDR2 from the germline V gene are MNHEY and SMNVEV (reference sequence). The chain's CDR3 is CASSPNPGRETQYF. CDR3 coding DNA: TGTGCCAGCAGCCCGAACCCGGGCCGGGAGACCCAGTACTTC.

The chain recombines TRBV4-1 with TRBJ2-3; D is ambiguous. The germline gives CDR1 MGHRA, CDR2 YSYEKL. The CDR3 runs to 14 residues. Trimming cost V 7 bases and J 4 bases, with 15 bases left between them. The CDR3 sequence is CASNPSLGSDTQYF. CDR3 bases: TGCGCCAGCAACCCGAGTTTAGGGTCAGATACGCAGTATTTT.

Details on this clone: The same CDR3 can be traced to other DNA sequences in this sample. This chain connects TRBV4-3 to TRBJ1-2; D is ambiguous. The germline V gene encodes CDR1 LGHNA and CDR2 YSLEER. This CDR3 is 13 amino acids long. V gave up 0 bases and J gave up 4 bases, with 6 bases separating them. This CDR3 reads CASSQDEGYGYTF. CDR3 bases: TGCGCCAGCAGCCAAGATGAGGGCTATGGCTACACCTTC.

The V and J genes are TRBV28 and TRBJ2-7, with 11 bases that match TRBD1. The germline V gene has CDR1 MDHEN and CDR2 SYDVKM. The CDR3 consists of 14 residues. The ends lost 9 bases at V and 4 bases at J; junction bases unmatched: 8. The CDR3, as DNA: TGTGCCAGTACTTGGACAGGGGGCCAATACGAGCAGTACTTC. This codes for CASTWTGGQYEQYF.

The count of this clone is one. This chain connects TRBV29-1 to TRBJ2-1, with D perhaps TRBD2 (5 bases). Looked up from germline, CDR1 is SQVTM and CDR2 is ANQGSEA. Trimming cost V 2 bases and J 7 bases, with 9 bases left between them. CDR3 length: 12 residues. CDR3 coding DNA: TGCAGCGTTGAATTTGGAGGAAATGAGCAGTTCTTC. Translation: CSVEFGGNEQFF.

The V call is TRBV9, the J call TRBJ1-1; D remains unclear. The germline V and J ends were trimmed by 3 bases and 5 bases, with 11 bases remaining between them. There are 13 residues in the CDR3. Germline V gene lookup returns CDR1 SGDLS and CDR2 YYNGEE. DNA for the CDR3: TGTGCCAGCAGCGCAGATGGGCGTACTGAAGCTTTCTTT. As protein: CASSADGRTEAFF.

V is TRBV7-8 and J is TRBJ1-5; 8 bases fit TRBD1. Germline V gives CDR1 SGHVS, CDR2 FQNEAQ. J was trimmed by 1 base and V by 5 bases; bases with no gene match: 4. The CDR3 contains 15 residues. The DNA for the CDR3 is TGTGCCAGCAGCATCCAGGGGGCGAGCAATCAGCCCCAGCATTTT. It codes for CASSIQGASNQPQHF.

This chain connects TRBV19 to TRBJ2-7, with D unclear. Germline V gene data show CDR1 as LNHDA and CDR2 as SQIVND (reference sequence). V lost 0 bases and J 6 bases, leaving 12 bases between the germline ends. CDR3 length equals 14 residues. The CDR3 loop is CASSIESGRIEQYF. CDR3 nucleotides: TGTGCCAGTAGTATAGAGAGTGGGCGGATCGAGCAGTACTTC.

The chain employs TRBV5-3 and TRBJ1-1; weak D call: TRBD1 (5 bases). TRBV5-3 is assigned to the ORF class and has an uncertain function. Trimming shortened V by 4 bases and J by 1 base, and 11 bases separated the two germline ends. The length of the CDR3 is 14 residues. The CDR3: CARSPGAENTEAFF. The CDR3 DNA follows: TGTGCCAGAAGCCCCGGGGCCGAGAACACTGAAGCTTTCTTT.

Notes on this clone: Other DNA sequences in this sample translate to the same CDR3. The V call is TRBV27, the J call TRBJ2-2; 9 bases fit TRBD1. Germline CDR1 reads MNHEY; CDR2 reads SMNVEV (reference sequence). The CDR3 consists of 16 residues. V lost 2 bases, J lost 5 bases, and 6 bases stayed unmatched. This CDR3 is CASSLLGTGRTGELFF. The CDR3 DNA sequence: TGTGCCAGCAGTTTACTAGGGACAGGGAGGACCGGGGAGCTGTTTTTT.

V is TRBV7-9 and J is TRBJ2-2; 8 bases fit TRBD1. The CDR3 spans 16 residues. Per the germline V gene, CDR1 is SEHNR and CDR2 is FQNEAQ (reference sequence). The ends lost 5 bases at V and 3 bases at J; junction bases unmatched: 8. The CDR3 is CASSRDRGEDTGELFF. The CDR3 DNA sequence: TGTGCCAGCAGCAGAGACAGGGGAGAGGACACCGGGGAGCTGTTTTTT.

The genes are TRBV28 and TRBJ2-2; 8 bases are a match to TRBD2. This CDR3 is built from 14 residues. Germline values: CDR1 MDHEN, CDR2 SYDVKM. Losses at the gene ends were 5 bases for V and 5 bases for J; bases not matched to a gene: 4. The CDR3: CASSPGGGTGELFF. The CDR3 nucleotides are TGTGCCAGCAGTCCCGGGGGGGGAACCGGGGAGCTGTTTTTT.